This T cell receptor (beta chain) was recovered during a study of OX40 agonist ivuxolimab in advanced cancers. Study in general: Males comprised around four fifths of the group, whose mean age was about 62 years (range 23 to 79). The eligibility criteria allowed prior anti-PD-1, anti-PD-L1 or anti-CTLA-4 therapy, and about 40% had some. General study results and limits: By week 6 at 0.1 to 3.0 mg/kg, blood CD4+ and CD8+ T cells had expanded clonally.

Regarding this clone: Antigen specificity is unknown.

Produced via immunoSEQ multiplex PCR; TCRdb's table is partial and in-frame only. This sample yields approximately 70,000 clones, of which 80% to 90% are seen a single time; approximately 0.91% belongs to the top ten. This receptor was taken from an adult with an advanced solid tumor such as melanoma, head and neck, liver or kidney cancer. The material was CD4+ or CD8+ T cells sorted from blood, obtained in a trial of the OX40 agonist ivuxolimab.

The CDR3 nucleotides are TGTGCCAGTCGCCCAGGGGACGGGGAGCTGTTTTTT. It specifies CASRPGDGELFF. V usage is TRBV19 and J usage is TRBJ2-2; a weak D match, TRBD1 (6 bases). The CDR3 is made up of 12 amino acids. Germline V lookup: CDR1 LNHDA, CDR2 SQIVND (reference sequence). Trimming cost V 8 bases and J 7 bases, with 11 bases left between them.